The present entry profiles one T cell receptor (beta chain) with its context. The record originates from a study of cytomegalovirus exposure and HLA in healthy donors. Study in general: Among about 179 million T cells, an earlier analysis found 95 million to 140 million unique TCR beta sequences.

The PCR ran on 60 Vbeta and 13 Jbeta primers. Profiled with immunoSEQ multiplex PCR; TCRdb holds only in-frame clones, not every one. The sample carries some 150,000 clones, around 81% recorded once. This CDR3 comprises 18 residues. V lost 1 base and J lost 2; bases outside the gene matches: 7. The germline V gene encodes CDR1 SQVTM and CDR2 ANQGSEA. V and J are TRBV29-1 and TRBJ2-3; 15 nucleotides agree with TRBD2. This sequence originates from a man aged 35 to 55 in good health and CMV-seropositive. The sequenced sample was PBMCs. As DNA, the CDR3 is TGCAGCGTTGAAGGGACTAGCGGGAGGGCAAGTCTCACAGATACGCAGTATTTT. Protein sequence: CSVEGTSGRASLTDTQYF.